This is a list of T cell receptor beta chains from one sample in a study of technical replicates of blood from a handful of donors. Sequenced by immunoSEQ multiplex PCR; TCRdb stores in-frame clones only, minus some. The sample carries approximately 89,000 clones, 85% to 95% recorded once. The sequencing sample was made of T cells isolated from PBMCs. The origin of the receptors is a human donor in good health. CDR3s leave out the opening cysteine and the closing phenylalanine or tryptophan.

J: TRBJ2-1; length: 14; V: TRBV7-2; CDR3: ASSLGPSGPYNEQF
J: TRBJ1-1; length: 10; V: TRBV2; CDR3: ASIQGRTEAF
J: TRBJ2-7; length: 11; V: TRBV10-3; CDR3: AISAAGTPEQY
J: TRBJ2-3; length: 14; V: TRBV6-1; CDR3: ASSESGGGSTDTQY
J: TRBJ2-7; length: 12; V: TRBV14; CDR3: ASSQRDRVHEQY
J: TRBJ1-3; length: 15; V: TRBV10-3; CDR3: ATRDRLLPHSGNTIY
J: TRBJ2-1; length: 14; V: TRBV7-6; CDR3: ASSLVTGDSYNEQF
J: TRBJ2-7; length: 9; V: TRBV20-1; CDR3: SVTDSYEQY
J: TRBJ2-3; length: 14; V: TRBV6-4; CDR3: ASSEQEGRRTDTQY
J: TRBJ2-1; length: 9; V: TRBV7-6; CDR3: ASSIRGEQF
J: TRBJ2-3; length: 15; V: TRBV9; CDR3: ASSPRTSGRDADTQY
J: TRBJ2-5; length: 13; V: TRBV10-3; CDR3: AIGGLAGDEETQY
J: TRBJ2-1; length: 13; V: TRBV6-6; CDR3: ASSRDRGRLDEQF
J: TRBJ2-2; length: 12; V: TRBV5-4; CDR3: ASRRPGGTGELF
J: TRBJ2-1; length: 14; V: TRBV11-2; CDR3: ASSLRGTASYNEQF
J: TRBJ2-5; length: 11; V: TRBV10-3; CDR3: AISTGVQETQY
J: TRBJ1-5; length: 14; V: TRBV19; CDR3: ASIITGGLSNQPQH
J: TRBJ1-4; length: 13; V: TRBV2; CDR3: ASSETGSANEKLF
J: TRBJ2-3; length: 12; V: TRBV5-1; CDR3: ASSSDRATDTQY
J: TRBJ2-7; length: 9; V: TRBV5-1; CDR3: ASSLGYEQY
J: TRBJ1-4; length: 12; V: TRBV2; CDR3: ASDRESTNEKLF
J: TRBJ1-2; length: 13; V: TRBV21-1; CDR3: ASSKAWEGLYGYT
J: TRBJ2-5; length: 11; V: TRBV6-5; CDR3: AGGLAARKAQY
J: TRBJ2-7; length: 10; V: TRBV6-5; CDR3: ASRGNGDEQY
J: TRBJ2-3; length: 13; V: TRBV9; CDR3: ASSQYSGLTDTQY
J: TRBJ2-5; length: 13; V: TRBV7-2; CDR3: ASSPTTSGRETQY
J: TRBJ1-2; length: 13; V: TRBV2; CDR3: ASSERTGVNYGYT
J: TRBJ1-2; length: 15; V: TRBV4-2; CDR3: ASSQERGGVRVYGYT
J: TRBJ2-2; length: 12; V: TRBV6-1; CDR3: ASHGTGLTGELF
J: TRBJ1-2; length: 13; V: TRBV7-8; CDR3: ASSLAKGVSYGYT
J: TRBJ2-5; length: 13; V: TRBV4-1; CDR3: ASSHTSGTLETQY
J: TRBJ1-1; length: 12; V: TRBV10-3; CDR3: AISVRQVNTEAF
J: TRBJ2-7; length: 10; V: TRBV19; CDR3: ASSITGSEQY
J: TRBJ1-2; length: 10; V: TRBV9; CDR3: ASSVGEQGYT
J: TRBJ2-7; length: 15; V: TRBV4-3; CDR3: ASSQERGQGALNEQY
J: TRBJ1-1; length: 10; V: TRBV29-1; CDR3: SVEGGQDSAF
J: TRBJ1-1; length: 13; V: TRBV5-6; CDR3: ASSATTGANTEAF
J: TRBJ2-7; length: 11; V: TRBV5-4; CDR3: ASSLAHSYEQY
J: TRBJ2-7; length: 12; V: TRBV6-5; CDR3: ASRRGPAGYEQY
J: TRBJ1-5; length: 13; V: TRBV7-2; CDR3: ASSLMRVRNQPQH
J: TRBJ2-7; length: 13; V: TRBV6-5; CDR3: ASIDFSSAFYEQY